This T cell receptor beta chain came from a study of blood T cell repertoires in COVID-19. Study-wide background: Collection of acute and convalescent COVID-19 samples took place in the United States, Italy and Spain. PBMCs, B-cell-depleted T cells, or T cells provided the cDNA or gDNA that made up the material.

Per the original methods: Estimation of nucleated cell counts was performed using reference gene primer amplification. TCRdb's copy holds only in-frame clones and misses some; the assay was immunoSEQ multiplex PCR. The V and J calls and clone size come from that table; D and trimming were worked out from the DNA. This repertoire shows roughly 390,000 clones, around 85% found once; its top ten account for 3% to 4%. Deletions cut 0 bases from V and 1 base from J, with 4 bases between. From germline, CDR1 is KGHSH and CDR2 LQKENI. The CDR3 consists of 13 residues. The TCR sequence derives from a woman between 18 and 29 years old with acute or convalescent COVID-19. The sample taken for sequencing was peripheral blood. The chain uses TRBV18 and TRBJ2-7; D is unclear. The CDR3 DNA follows: TGTGCCAGCTCACCACCCCAGTCCTACGAGCAGTACTTC. This translates into CASSPPQSYEQYF.